This T cell receptor beta chain was observed in a study of graft-versus-host responses after intestinal transplantation. In regard to this clone: Its target is not known.

Germline trimming cut 6 bases from V and 3 bases from J; bases unmatched to any gene: 3. Germline CDR1 is SGHNT and CDR2 is YYREEE (reference sequence). The CDR3 covers 15 residues. The data were produced by immunoSEQ multiplex PCR, yet TCRdb's version contains in-frame clones alone and is incomplete. This repertoire shows some 100,000 clones, 85% to 95% found once; its top ten account for 1% to 1.4%. Sequenced here: unstimulated CD8+ T cells sorted from spleen or lymph node cells, sampled before transplant. This clonotype was obtained from a human donor who was the organ donor for an intestinal transplant. V gene TRBV5-4 combines with J gene TRBJ2-3; 14 bases are shared with TRBD2. CDR3: CASKTSGGATDTQYF. CDR3 nucleotides: TGTGCCAGCAAGACTAGCGGGGGGGCTACAGATACGCAGTATTTT.